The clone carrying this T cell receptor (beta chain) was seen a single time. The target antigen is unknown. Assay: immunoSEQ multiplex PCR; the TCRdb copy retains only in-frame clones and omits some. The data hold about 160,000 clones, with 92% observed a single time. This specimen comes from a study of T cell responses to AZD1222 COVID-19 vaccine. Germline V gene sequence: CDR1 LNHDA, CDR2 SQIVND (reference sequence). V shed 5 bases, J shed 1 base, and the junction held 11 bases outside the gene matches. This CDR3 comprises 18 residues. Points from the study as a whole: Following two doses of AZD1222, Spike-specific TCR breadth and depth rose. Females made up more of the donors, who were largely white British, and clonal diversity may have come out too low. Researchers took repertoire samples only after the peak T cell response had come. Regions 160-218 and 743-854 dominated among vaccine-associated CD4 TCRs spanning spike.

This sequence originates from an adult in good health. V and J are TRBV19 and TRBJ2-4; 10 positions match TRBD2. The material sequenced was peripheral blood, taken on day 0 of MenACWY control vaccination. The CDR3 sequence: CASSSRSSGRYAKNIQYF. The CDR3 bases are TGTGCCAGTAGTTCCCGGTCTAGCGGGAGATATGCCAAAAACATTCAGTACTTC.